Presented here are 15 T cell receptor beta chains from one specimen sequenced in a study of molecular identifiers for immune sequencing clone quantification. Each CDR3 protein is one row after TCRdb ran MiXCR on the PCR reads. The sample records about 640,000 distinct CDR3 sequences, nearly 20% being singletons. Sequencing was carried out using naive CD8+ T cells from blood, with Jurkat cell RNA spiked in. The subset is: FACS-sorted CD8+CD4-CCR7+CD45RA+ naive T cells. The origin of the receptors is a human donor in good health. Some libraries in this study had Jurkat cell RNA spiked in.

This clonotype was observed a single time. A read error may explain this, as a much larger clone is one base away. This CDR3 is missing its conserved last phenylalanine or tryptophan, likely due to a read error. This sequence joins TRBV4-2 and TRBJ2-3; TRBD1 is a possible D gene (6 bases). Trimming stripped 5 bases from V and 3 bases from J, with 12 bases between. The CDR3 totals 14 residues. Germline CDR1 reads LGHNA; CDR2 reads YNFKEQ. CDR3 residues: CASSRGFVTDTQYS. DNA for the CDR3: TGTGCCAGCAGCAGGGGGTTTGTTACAGATACGCAGTATTCT.

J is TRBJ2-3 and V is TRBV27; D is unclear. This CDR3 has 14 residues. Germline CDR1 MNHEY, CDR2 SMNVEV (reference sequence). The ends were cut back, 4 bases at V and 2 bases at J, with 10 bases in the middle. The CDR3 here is CASSSLEDTDTQYF. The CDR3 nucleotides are TGTGCCAGCAGTTCCCTTGAGGACACAGATACGCAGTATTTT.

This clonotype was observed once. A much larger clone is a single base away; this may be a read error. Written as DNA, the CDR3 is TGTGCCAGCACGTCAGGGCGTGGGCAGTTCTTC. Encoded protein: CASTSGRGQFF. The chain couples TRBV6-5 to TRBJ2-1; weak D call: TRBD1 (5 bases). This CDR3 region has 11 residues. Germline V gene lookup returns CDR1 MNHEY and CDR2 SVGAGI. Deletions cut 7 bases from V and 12 bases from J, with 13 bases between.

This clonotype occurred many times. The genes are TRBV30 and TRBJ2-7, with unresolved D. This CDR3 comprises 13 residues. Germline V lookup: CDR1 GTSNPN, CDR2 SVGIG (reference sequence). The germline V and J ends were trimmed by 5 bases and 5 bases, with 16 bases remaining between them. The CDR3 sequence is CAWATIRTHEQYF. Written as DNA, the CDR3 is TGTGCCTGGGCCACGATCAGGACCCACGAGCAGTACTTC.

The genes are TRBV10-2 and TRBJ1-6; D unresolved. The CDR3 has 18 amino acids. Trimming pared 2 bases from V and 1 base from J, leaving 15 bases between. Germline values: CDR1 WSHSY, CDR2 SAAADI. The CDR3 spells CASSEIRIRRSYNSPLHF. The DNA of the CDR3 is TGCGCCAGCAGTGAGATCCGGATTCGTAGGTCCTATAATTCACCCCTCCACTTT.

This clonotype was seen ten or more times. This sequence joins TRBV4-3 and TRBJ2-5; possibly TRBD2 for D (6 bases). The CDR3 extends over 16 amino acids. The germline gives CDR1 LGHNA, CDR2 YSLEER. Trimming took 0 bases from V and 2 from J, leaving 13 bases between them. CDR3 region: CASSQDRVAAQETQYF. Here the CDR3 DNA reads TGCGCCAGCAGCCAAGATCGGGTAGCGGCGCAAGAGACCCAGTACTTC.

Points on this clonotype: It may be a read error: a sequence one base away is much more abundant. DNA of the CDR3: TGTGCCATCAGTGAGTCAGAGGGGCTCCACTACAATGAGCAGTCCTTC. As protein: CAISESEGLHYNEQSF. V is TRBV10-3 and J is TRBJ2-1; D is tentatively TRBD1 or TRBD2 (5 bases each). The CDR3 runs to 16 residues. The germline V gene encodes CDR1 ENHRY and CDR2 SYGVKD.

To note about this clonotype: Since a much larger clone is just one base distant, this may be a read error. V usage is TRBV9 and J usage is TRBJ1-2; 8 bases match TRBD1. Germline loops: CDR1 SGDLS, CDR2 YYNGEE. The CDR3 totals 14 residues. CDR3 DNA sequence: TGTGGCAGCAGCTCACGGACAGGGATCTATGGCTACACCTTC. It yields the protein CGSSSRTGIYGYTF.

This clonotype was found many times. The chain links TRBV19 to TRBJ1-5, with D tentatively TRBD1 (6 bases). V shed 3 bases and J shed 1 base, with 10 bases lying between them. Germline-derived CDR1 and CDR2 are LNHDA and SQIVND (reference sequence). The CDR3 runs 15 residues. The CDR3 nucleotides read TGTGCCAGTAGTATGGGGGGCCGAAGCAATCAGCCCCAGCATTTT. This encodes CASSMGGRSNQPQHF.

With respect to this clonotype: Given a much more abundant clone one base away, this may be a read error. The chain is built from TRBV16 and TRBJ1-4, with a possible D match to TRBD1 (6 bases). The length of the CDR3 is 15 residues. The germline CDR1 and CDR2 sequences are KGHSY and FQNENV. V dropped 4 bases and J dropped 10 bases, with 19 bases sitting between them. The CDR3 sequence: CASSRETGVGGKLFF. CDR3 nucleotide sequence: TGTGCCAGCAGCCGCGAGACAGGTGTCGGTGGAAAACTGTTTTTT.

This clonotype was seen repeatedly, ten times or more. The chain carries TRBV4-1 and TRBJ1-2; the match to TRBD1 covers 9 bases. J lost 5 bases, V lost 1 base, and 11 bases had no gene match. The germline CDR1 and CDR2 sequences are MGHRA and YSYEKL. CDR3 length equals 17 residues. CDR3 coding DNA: TGCGCCAGCAGCCAAGTCGATGGGACAGGGAACCTTTATGGCTACACCTTC. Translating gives CASSQVDGTGNLYGYTF.

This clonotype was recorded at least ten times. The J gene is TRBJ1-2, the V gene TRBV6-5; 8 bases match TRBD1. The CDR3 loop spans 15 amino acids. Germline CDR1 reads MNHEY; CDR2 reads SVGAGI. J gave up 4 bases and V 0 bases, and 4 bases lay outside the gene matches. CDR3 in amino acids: CASSYSTGEAYGYTF. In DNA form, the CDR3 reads TGTGCCAGCAGTTACTCGACAGGGGAAGCCTATGGCTACACCTTC.

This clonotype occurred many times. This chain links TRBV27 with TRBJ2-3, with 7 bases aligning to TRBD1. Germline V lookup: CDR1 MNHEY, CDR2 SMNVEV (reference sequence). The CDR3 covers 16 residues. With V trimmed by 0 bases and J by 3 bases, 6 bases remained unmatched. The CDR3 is CASSLSGGPQTDTQYF. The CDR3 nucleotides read TGTGCCAGCAGTTTATCAGGGGGCCCACAGACAGATACGCAGTATTTT.

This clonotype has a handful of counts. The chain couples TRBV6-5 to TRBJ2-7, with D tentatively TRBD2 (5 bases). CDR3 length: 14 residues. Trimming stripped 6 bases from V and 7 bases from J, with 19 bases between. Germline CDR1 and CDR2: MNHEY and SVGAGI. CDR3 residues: CASSPRGSIREQYF. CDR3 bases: TGTGCCAGCAGCCCCCGGGGTTCTATCCGGGAGCAGTACTTC.

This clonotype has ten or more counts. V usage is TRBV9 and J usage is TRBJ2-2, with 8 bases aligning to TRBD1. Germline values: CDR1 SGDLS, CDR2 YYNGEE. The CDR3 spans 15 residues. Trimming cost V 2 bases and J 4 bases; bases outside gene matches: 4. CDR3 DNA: TGTGCCAGCAGCGTCGGACAGGGAGTCACCGGGGAGCTGTTTTTT. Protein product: CASSVGQGVTGELFF.